This TCR beta chain was sequenced in a study of control samples from healthy donors and cancer patients. The data were produced by immunoSEQ multiplex PCR, yet TCRdb's version contains in-frame clones alone and is incomplete. The table shows some 150,000 clones, with about 94% occurring only once. The CDR3 covers 15 residues. V shed 3 bases, J shed 4 bases, and the junction held 6 bases outside the gene matches. Germline CDR1 is SGHAT and CDR2 is FQNNGV. The sequence was obtained from a man in his forties or fifties in good health. Material for sequencing was blood. The chain is built from TRBV11-2 and TRBJ2-7; TRBD1 matches 10 bases. The CDR3 nucleotides are TGTGCCAGCAGCTTCTTGGGACAGGGGACTTACGAGCAGTACTTC. Protein product: CASSFLGQGTYEQYF.